The T cell receptor beta chain under discussion was sequenced for a study of T-cell reconstitution after alpha-beta-depleted transplantation in children. V lost 0 bases to trimming and J lost 3 bases, with 16 bases between them. The germline CDR1 and CDR2 sequences are SGDLS and YYNGEE. CDR3 size: 16 residues. The sample holds a few counts of this clonotype. Unique molecular identifiers were used to barcode this TCRbeta library. TCRdb redid the calling of the PCR reads with MiXCR, one entry per CDR3 protein. This sample has about 540,000 distinct CDR3 sequences, with about 18% found just once. The sequences come from PBMCs from the stem cell graft donor, collected from the stem cell graft. This chain links TRBV9 with TRBJ2-7, with D perhaps TRBD2 (6 bases). The source of this sequence is a human donor who donated a stem cell graft to a child with acute lymphoblastic leukemia. The CDR3 loop is CASSVGGGLASYEQYF. Written as DNA, the CDR3 is TGTGCCAGCAGCGTAGGCGGTGGGCTAGCGAGCTACGAGCAGTACTTC. The full variable domain, completed using reference TRBV9 and TRBJ2-7, is DSGVTQTPKHLITATGQRVTLRCSPRSGDLSVYWYQQSLDQGLQFLIQYYNGEERAKGNILERFSAQQFPDLHSELNLSSLELGDSALYFCASSVGGGLASYEQYFGPGTRLTVT.